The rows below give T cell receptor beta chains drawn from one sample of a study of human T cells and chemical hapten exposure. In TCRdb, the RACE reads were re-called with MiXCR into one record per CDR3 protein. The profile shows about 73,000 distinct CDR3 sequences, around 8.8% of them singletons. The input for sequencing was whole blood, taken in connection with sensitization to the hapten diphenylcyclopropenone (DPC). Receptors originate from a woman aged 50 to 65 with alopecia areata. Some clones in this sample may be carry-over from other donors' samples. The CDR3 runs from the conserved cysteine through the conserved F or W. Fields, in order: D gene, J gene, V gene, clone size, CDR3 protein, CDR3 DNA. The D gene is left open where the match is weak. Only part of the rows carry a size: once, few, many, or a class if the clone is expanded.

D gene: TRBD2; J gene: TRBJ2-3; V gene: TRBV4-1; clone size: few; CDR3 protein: CASSRATSDTTDTQYF; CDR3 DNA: TGCGCCAGCAGCCGCGCCACTAGCGATACCACAGATACGCAGTATTTT
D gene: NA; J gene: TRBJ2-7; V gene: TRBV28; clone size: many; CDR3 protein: CASSLSGGPYEQYF; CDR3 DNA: TGTGCCAGCAGTTTATCGGGCGGACCCTACGAGCAGTACTTC
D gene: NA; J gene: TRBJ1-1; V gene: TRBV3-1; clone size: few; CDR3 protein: CASSQVYGATEAFF; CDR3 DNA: TGTGCCAGCAGCCAAGTCTACGGGGCCACTGAAGCTTTCTTT
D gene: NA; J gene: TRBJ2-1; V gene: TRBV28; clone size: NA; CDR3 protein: CASSLAFREQFF; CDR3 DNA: TGTGCCAGCAGTTTAGCCTTTCGGGAGCAGTTCTTC
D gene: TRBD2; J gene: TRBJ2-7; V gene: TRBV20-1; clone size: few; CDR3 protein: CSAQGSGRPWYEQYF; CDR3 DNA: TGCAGTGCTCAAGGAAGCGGGAGGCCTTGGTACGAGCAGTACTTC
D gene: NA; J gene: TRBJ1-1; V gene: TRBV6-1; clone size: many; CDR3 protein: CASSPGVPTEAFF; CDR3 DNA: TGTGCCAGCAGTCCCGGGGTCCCCACTGAAGCTTTCTTT
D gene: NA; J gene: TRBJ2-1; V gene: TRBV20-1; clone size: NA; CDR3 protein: CSAKGPAYLF; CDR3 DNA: TGCAGTGCTAAGGGACCGGCCTACCTCTTC
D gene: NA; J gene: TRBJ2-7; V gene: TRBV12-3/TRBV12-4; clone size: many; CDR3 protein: CASSLRRGPEQYF; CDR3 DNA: TGTGCCAGCAGTTTGAGGAGAGGGCCTGAGCAGTACTTC
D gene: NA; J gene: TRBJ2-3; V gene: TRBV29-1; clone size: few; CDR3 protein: CSAPEAALGTQYF; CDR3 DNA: TGCAGCGCCCCGGAGGCCGCCCTTGGAACGCAGTATTTT
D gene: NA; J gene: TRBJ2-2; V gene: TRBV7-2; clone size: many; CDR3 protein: CASSQYVGELFF; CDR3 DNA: TGTGCCAGCAGCCAGTATGTCGGGGAGCTGTTTTTT
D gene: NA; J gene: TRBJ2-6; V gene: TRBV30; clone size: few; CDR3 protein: CAWNPGVSGANVLTF; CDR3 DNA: TGTGCCTGGAACCCGGGCGTGTCTGGGGCCAACGTCCTGACTTTC
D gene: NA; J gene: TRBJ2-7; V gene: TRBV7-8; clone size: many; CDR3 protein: CASSLGDYEQYF; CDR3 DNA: TGTGCCAGCAGCTTAGGGGATTACGAGCAGTACTTC
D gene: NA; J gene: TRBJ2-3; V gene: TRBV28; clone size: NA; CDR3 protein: CASSSTGFVDTDTQYF; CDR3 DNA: TGTGCCAGCAGTTCCACCGGGTTCGTAGACACAGATACGCAGTATTTT
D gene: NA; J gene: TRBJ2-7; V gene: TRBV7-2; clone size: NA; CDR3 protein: CASSLVSGAEYEQYF; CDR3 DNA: TGTGCCAGCAGCTTAGTATCCGGGGCAGAGTACGAGCAGTACTTC
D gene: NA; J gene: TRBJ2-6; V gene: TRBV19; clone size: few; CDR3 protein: CASRSGGWAGANVLTF; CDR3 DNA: TGTGCCAGTAGGTCGGGGGGCTGGGCTGGGGCCAACGTCCTGACTTTC
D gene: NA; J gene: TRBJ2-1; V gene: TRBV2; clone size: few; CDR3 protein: CASPGLLGNEQFF; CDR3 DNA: TGTGCCAGCCCGGGACTCCTCGGGAATGAGCAGTTCTTC
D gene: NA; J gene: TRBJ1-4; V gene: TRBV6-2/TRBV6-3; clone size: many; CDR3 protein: CASSPEEKLFF; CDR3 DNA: TGTGCCAGCAGTCCAGAAGAAAAACTGTTTTTT
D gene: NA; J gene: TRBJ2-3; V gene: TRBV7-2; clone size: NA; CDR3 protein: CASGPRPPDTQYF; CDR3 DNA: TGTGCCAGCGGCCCTAGACCCCCAGATACGCAGTATTTT
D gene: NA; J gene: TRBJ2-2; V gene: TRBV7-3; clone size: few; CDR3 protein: CASRQEINTGELFF; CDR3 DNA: TGTGCCAGCAGACAGGAGATAAACACCGGGGAGCTGTTTTTT
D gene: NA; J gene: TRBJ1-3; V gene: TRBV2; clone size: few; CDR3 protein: CASKEGSGNTIYF; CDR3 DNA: TGTGCCAGCAAAGAGGGATCTGGAAACACCATATATTTT
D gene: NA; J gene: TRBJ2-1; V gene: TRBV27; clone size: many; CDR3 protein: CASRTNGGTPYNEQFF; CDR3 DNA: TGTGCCAGCAGAACAAACGGGGGGACACCATACAATGAGCAGTTCTTC
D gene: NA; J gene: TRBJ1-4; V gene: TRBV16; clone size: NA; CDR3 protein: CASSQSLSTNEKLFF; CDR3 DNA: TGTGCCAGCAGCCAATCTCTATCAACTAATGAAAAACTGTTTTTT
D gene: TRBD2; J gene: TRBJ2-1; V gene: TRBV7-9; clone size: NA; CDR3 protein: CASSGSSGSSYNEQFF; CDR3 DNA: TGTGCCAGCAGCGGGTCTAGCGGGAGCTCCTACAATGAGCAGTTCTTC